The clone carrying this TCR beta chain was seen a handful of times. These data belong to a study of blood T cell repertoires in COVID-19. On the study more broadly: The United States, Italy and Spain provided the acute and convalescent COVID-19 samples. T cells, B-cell-depleted T cells, or PBMCs supplied cDNA or gDNA.

As originally analysed: Amplification from reference gene primers served as the basis for estimated nucleated cell counts. Only in-frame clones appear in the TCRdb table, and some are missing; sequencing was by immunoSEQ multiplex PCR. D and trimming come from the DNA, and the V and J calls and clone size come from that table. The sample lists about 90,000 clones; 80% were seen once. The receptor was isolated from a woman aged 70-85 years with acute or convalescent COVID-19. Sequencing used peripheral blood.

The CDR3 DNA follows: TGTGCCAGCAGGGACGTGGGAGGGGCCTACAATGAGCAGTTCTTC. This codes for CASRDVGGAYNEQFF. The genes are TRBV28 and TRBJ2-1; 7 bases are shared with TRBD2. Per germline, CDR1 MDHEN and CDR2 SYDVKM. This CDR3 is built from 15 residues. J was trimmed by 2 bases and V by 6 bases; bases with no gene match: 7.